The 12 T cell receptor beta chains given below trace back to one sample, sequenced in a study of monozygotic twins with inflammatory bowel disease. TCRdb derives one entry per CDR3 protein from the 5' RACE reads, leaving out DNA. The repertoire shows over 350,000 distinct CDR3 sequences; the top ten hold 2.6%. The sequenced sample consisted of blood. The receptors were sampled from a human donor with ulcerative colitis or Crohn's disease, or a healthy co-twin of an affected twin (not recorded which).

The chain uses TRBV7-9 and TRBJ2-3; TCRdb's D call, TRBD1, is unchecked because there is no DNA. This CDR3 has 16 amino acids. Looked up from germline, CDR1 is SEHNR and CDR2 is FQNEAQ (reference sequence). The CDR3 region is CASSQKPGTRADTQYF. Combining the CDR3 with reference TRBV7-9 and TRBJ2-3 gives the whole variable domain DTGVSQNPRHKITKRGQNVTFRCDPISEHNRLYWYRQTLGQGPEFLTYFQNEAQLEKSRLLSDRFSAERPKGSFSTLEIQRTEQGDSAMYLCASSQKPGTRADTQYFGPGTRLTVL.

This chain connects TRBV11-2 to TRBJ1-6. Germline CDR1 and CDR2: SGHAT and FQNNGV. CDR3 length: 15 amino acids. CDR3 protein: CASSLVLGMNPPLHF.

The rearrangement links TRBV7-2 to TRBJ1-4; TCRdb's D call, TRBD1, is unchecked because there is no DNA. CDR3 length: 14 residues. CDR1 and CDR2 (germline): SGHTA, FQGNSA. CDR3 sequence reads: CASSLDRGKGKLFF.

CDR3 in amino acids: CASTSGVSPFYEQYF. The chain has TRBV27 and TRBJ2-7; no DNA is available, so the TRBD1 call from TCRdb remains unchecked. CDR1 is MNHEY and CDR2 is SMNVEV in the germline V gene (reference sequence). The CDR3 is 15 amino acids.

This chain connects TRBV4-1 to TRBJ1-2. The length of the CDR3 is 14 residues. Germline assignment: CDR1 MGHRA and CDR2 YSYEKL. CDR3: CASGFELFSYGYTF.

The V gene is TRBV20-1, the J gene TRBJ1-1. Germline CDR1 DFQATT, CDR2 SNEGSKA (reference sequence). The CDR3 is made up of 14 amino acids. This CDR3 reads CSAITGVLNTEAFF.

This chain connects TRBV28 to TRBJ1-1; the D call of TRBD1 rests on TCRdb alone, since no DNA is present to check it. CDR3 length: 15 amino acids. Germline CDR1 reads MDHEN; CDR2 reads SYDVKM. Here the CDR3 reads CAIQRSGAPLGEAFF.

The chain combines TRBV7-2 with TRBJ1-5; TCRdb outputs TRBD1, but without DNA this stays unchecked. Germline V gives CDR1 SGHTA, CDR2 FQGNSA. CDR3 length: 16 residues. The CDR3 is CASSPQERGMNQPQHF. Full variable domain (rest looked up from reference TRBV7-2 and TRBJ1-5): GAGVSQSPSNKVTEKGKDVELRCDPISGHTALYWYRQSLGQGLEFLIYFQGNSAPDKSGLPSDRFSAERTGGSVSTLTIQRTQQEDSAVYLCASSPQERGMNQPQHFGDGTRLSIL.

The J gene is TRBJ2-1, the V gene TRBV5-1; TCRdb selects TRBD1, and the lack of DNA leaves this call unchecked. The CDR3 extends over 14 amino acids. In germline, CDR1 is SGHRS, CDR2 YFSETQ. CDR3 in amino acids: CASGRDSTYNEQFF.

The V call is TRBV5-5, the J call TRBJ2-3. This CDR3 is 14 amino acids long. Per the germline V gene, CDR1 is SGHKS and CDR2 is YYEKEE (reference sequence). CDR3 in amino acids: CASSSWVGSDTQYF.

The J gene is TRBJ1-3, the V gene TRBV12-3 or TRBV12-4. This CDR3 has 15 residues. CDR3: CASSSRSFSGNTIYF.

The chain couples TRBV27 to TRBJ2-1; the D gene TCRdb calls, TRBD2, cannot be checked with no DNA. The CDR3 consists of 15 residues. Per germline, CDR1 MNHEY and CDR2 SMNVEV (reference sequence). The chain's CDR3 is CASSPVGRGDNEQFF.